This TCR beta chain appears in the sequencing data of a study of beta chain features in type 1 diabetes. Study background: Cell yields, gender and age were comparable in patients and healthy donors. Study results and caveats: Patients' naive, central memory and Treg TCRB repertoires seemed closer to one another than those of healthy donors. There was a moderate but significant shortening of TCRB CDR3s in all four CD4+ subsets of Type 1 diabetes patients. Researchers caution that PCR might favor shorter templates, equally among patients and controls.

This clone has a handful of counts. As yet, its antigen is unknown. Expressed TCRB transcripts were sequenced after all isolated RNA was converted to cDNA. Only in-frame clones appear in the TCRdb table, and some are missing; sequencing was by immunoSEQ multiplex PCR. The sample records under 200,000 clones, over 7.5% being singletons. This TCR derives from a man between 18 and 29 years old in good health. Sequenced input: central memory CD4+ T cells from blood.

The CDR3: CASIPGGSYEQYF. The CDR3 nucleotides read TGTGCCAGCATCCCAGGGGGGTCCTACGAGCAGTACTTC. This rearrangement joins TRBV6-1 to TRBJ2-7, with TRBD1 as a possible D gene (7 bases). CDR1 MNHNS and CDR2 SASEGT come from the germline V gene. CDR3 length: 13 residues. The V and J ends lost 7 bases and 1 base respectively, with 11 bases between them.